This entry lists 14 T cell receptor beta chains sequenced from one sample in a study of OX40 agonist ivuxolimab in advanced cancers. Profiling relied on immunoSEQ multiplex PCR, and the TCRdb table lists in-frame clones only, not all of them. The sample contains tens of thousands of clones, more than 85% of which appear only once. The input for sequencing was CD4+ or CD8+ T cells sorted from blood, taken in a trial of the OX40 agonist ivuxolimab. These receptors originate from an adult with an advanced solid tumor such as melanoma, head and neck, liver or kidney cancer.

This clone appeared a single time. J is TRBJ2-2 and V is TRBV6-6, with 7 nucleotides matching TRBD2. Germline V gene sequence: CDR1 MNHNY, CDR2 SVGAGI (reference sequence). Trimming removed 0 bases from V and 8 bases from J; junction bases left unmatched: 6. The CDR3 has 15 amino acids. The CDR3 loop reads CASSYSNSGKGELFF. The CDR3 bases are TGTGCCAGCAGTTACTCGAACAGCGGGAAAGGGGAGCTGTTTTTT.

Here the CDR3 DNA reads TGTGCCAGCAGCCCCTCCGGGTTTGTAAACACCATATATTTT. This encodes CASSPSGFVNTIYF. V and J are TRBV5-6 and TRBJ1-3, with D unclear. There are 14 residues in the CDR3. The V and J ends lost 4 bases and 6 bases respectively, with 14 bases between them. CDR1 and CDR2 (germline): SGHDT, YYEEEE.

The V gene is TRBV6-1, the J gene TRBJ1-2; D is ambiguous. CDR3 length: 13 amino acids. The V gene lost 1 base and the J gene lost 1 base, with 4 bases spanning the gap. The germline V gene has CDR1 MNHNS and CDR2 SASEGT. The CDR3 loop reads CASSEGGNYGYTF. The CDR3 region has the DNA TGTGCCAGCAGTGAAGGAGGTAACTATGGCTACACCTTC.

This clone was recorded once. This rearrangement joins TRBV29-1 to TRBJ2-5; perhaps TRBD2 as D (6 bases). Gene TRBJ2-7 matches the end of the DNA better, so the J call may be wrong. Germline CDR1 SQVTM, CDR2 ANQGSEA. The CDR3 has 13 amino acids. The CDR3 is CSVVRLGEDEQYF. The CDR3 bases are TGCAGCGTTGTTCGATTAGGGGAGGACGAGCAGTACTTC.

The chain recombines TRBV11-2 with TRBJ2-1; TRBD1 matches at 7 bases. The CDR3 consists of 16 residues. Trimming took 5 bases from V and 5 from J; bases not matched to a gene: 12. Germline CDR1 reads SGHAT; CDR2 reads FQNNGV. The chain's CDR3 is CASSPQGRGFHNEQFF. CDR3 nucleotide sequence: TGTGCCAGCAGCCCCCAGGGCAGGGGGTTCCACAATGAGCAGTTCTTC.

The genes are TRBV7-9 and TRBJ1-5; unclear D gene. Trimming cost V 8 bases and J 0 bases, with 14 bases left between them. Germline V gene sequence: CDR1 SEHNR, CDR2 FQNEAQ (reference sequence). This CDR3 contains 15 residues. The CDR3 sequence: CASHPLDNSNQPQHF. Here the CDR3 DNA reads TGTGCCAGCCACCCTCTCGACAATAGCAATCAGCCCCAGCATTTT.

This clone is a singleton in its sample. This chain uses TRBV7-9 with TRBJ2-2; the D gene could be TRBD1 or TRBD2 (5 bases each). Germline V gene data show CDR1 as SEHNR and CDR2 as FQNEAQ (reference sequence). Trimming removed 2 bases at V and 6 bases at J, with 13 bases between. The CDR3 totals 15 residues. The CDR3 sequence: CASSLSVRDAGELFF. The CDR3 DNA reads TGTGCCAGCAGCTTATCGGTCAGGGACGCCGGGGAGCTGTTTTTT.

This clone was seen a single time. The CDR3 loop is CASSTGQTEAFF. Here the CDR3 DNA reads TGTGCCAGCAGTACAGGGCAGACTGAAGCTTTCTTT. The V call is TRBV6-5, the J call TRBJ1-1; D is possibly TRBD1 (6 bases). Per germline, CDR1 MNHEY and CDR2 SVGAGI. Trimming left V 5 bases short and J 5 bases short, with 9 bases between. The CDR3 extends over 12 amino acids.

The chain recombines TRBV14 with TRBJ1-2; a possible D gene is TRBD1 (5 bases). Looked up from germline, CDR1 is SGHDN and CDR2 is FVKESK. Trimming shortened V by 0 bases and J by 2 bases, and 19 bases separated the two germline ends. This CDR3 is built from 18 residues. CDR3 coding DNA: TGTGCCAGCAGCCAAGAGGGGTCCAGGGCATTCCCGAACTATGGCTACACCTTC. Translated, it gives CASSQEGSRAFPNYGYTF.

The rearrangement links TRBV12-5 to TRBJ2-3; TRBD1 agrees at 8 bases. CDR1 and CDR2 (germline): LGHNT, FRNRAP. The CDR3 sequence is 15 residues long. Trimming at V came to 2 bases and at J to 4 bases, leaving 5 bases not matched to a gene. As DNA, the CDR3 is TGTGCTAGTGGTTTGATGGACAGGGTAGCAGATACGCAGTATTTT. Translated, it gives CASGLMDRVADTQYF.

The chain links TRBV5-4 to TRBJ2-7; D is uncertain. The germline V gene has CDR1 SGHNT and CDR2 YYREEE (reference sequence). The CDR3 is 13 residues long. With 0 bases removed from V and 4 bases from J, the gap between germline ends came to 8 bases. The CDR3 DNA reads TGTGCCAGCAGCTTGGAACTTGGTTACGAGCAGTACTTC. This gives the protein CASSLELGYEQYF.

V usage is TRBV4-3 and J usage is TRBJ1-1; D is undetermined. The CDR3 sequence is 14 residues long. Deletions cut 1 base from V and 0 bases from J, with 6 bases between. Germline V lookup: CDR1 LGHNA, CDR2 YSLEER. This CDR3 reads CASSQGGLNTEAFF. The CDR3 DNA is TGCGCCAGCAGCCAAGGAGGCCTGAACACTGAAGCTTTCTTT.

V and J are TRBV4-3 and TRBJ2-1; D may correspond to TRBD1 or TRBD2 (5 bases each). Deletions cut 4 bases from V and 0 bases from J, with 10 bases between. The V gene's germline CDR1 is LGHNA and CDR2 YSLEER. The CDR3 consists of 15 residues. This CDR3 reads CASSLGTDSYNEQFF. The DNA for the CDR3 is TGCGCCAGCAGCCTGGGGACGGACTCCTACAATGAGCAGTTCTTC.

The J gene is TRBJ2-1, the V gene TRBV7-2; a possible D gene is TRBD2 (5 bases). Germline lookup yields CDR1 SGHTA and CDR2 FQGNSA. Trimming stripped 4 bases from V and 7 bases from J, with 5 bases between. The CDR3 extends over 11 amino acids. The chain's CDR3 is CASSWENEQFF. The CDR3 DNA is TGTGCCAGCAGCTGGGAGAATGAGCAGTTCTTC.